The 9 T cell receptor beta chains in this list originate from one sample, sequenced in a study of blood T cell repertoires in COVID-19. Here immunoSEQ multiplex PCR was the method, and the copy in TCRdb shows in-frame clones only, minus some. Seen here are a few hundred thousand clones, roughly 90% observed once, and the top ten hold around 6.6%. Sequencing was performed on peripheral blood. These receptors were collected from a man aged 18 to 29 who had recovered from COVID-19.

V and J are TRBV4-3 and TRBJ2-7, with 7 nucleotides matching TRBD1. This CDR3 has 14 residues. CDR1 and CDR2 from the germline V gene are LGHNA and YSLEER. V shed 1 base and J 5 bases; nucleotides not matched to a gene: 5. CDR3 sequence: CASSQGNRGDEQYF. Written as DNA, the CDR3 is TGCGCCAGCAGCCAAGGGAACAGGGGAGACGAGCAGTACTTC.

The chain employs TRBV19 and TRBJ1-4; D is possibly TRBD1 (5 bases). V was pared by 2 bases and J by 0 bases, with 13 bases between. Per germline, CDR1 LNHDA and CDR2 SQIVND (reference sequence). The CDR3 extends over 17 amino acids. CDR3 region: CASSIFGRAATNEKLFF. The CDR3 DNA is TGTGCCAGTAGTATATTCGGCAGGGCAGCAACTAATGAAAAACTGTTTTTT.

The rearrangement joins TRBV2 to TRBJ2-1; 8 nucleotides align to TRBD1. V lost 8 bases, J lost 4 bases, and 4 bases stayed unmatched. The CDR3 length is 13 residues. The germline V gene has CDR1 SNHLY and CDR2 FYNNEI. CDR3 DNA sequence: TGTGCCAGCGACGGACAGGGTTACAATGAGCAGTTCTTC. Protein sequence: CASDGQGYNEQFF.

The chain is built from TRBV7-8 and TRBJ1-3; 9 bases match TRBD1. This CDR3 has 17 residues. Germline values: CDR1 SGHVS, CDR2 FQNEAQ. The ends lost 5 bases at V and 0 bases at J; junction bases unmatched: 8. The CDR3 spells CASSLWTGASSGNTIYF. The CDR3 coding sequence is TGTGCCAGCAGCCTCTGGACAGGGGCGAGCTCTGGAAACACCATATATTTT.

The chain couples TRBV2 to TRBJ2-7; 8 nucleotides match TRBD1. Unmatched junction bases numbered 10, after V lost 10 bases and J lost 2 bases. The CDR3 extends over 14 amino acids. Germline lookup yields CDR1 SNHLY and CDR2 FYNNEI. CDR3: CATSLGTGPYEQYF. CDR3 nucleotides: TGTGCCACTTCTCTCGGGACAGGCCCCTACGAGCAGTACTTC.

V gene TRBV27 combines with J gene TRBJ2-7, with TRBD1 matching 9 bases. V lost 6 bases to trimming and J lost 3 bases; unmatched junction nucleotides: 9. CDR1 and CDR2 (germline): MNHEY, SMNVEV (reference sequence). CDR3 length equals 15 residues. This CDR3 reads CASSKWDRVYYEQYF. DNA of the CDR3: TGTGCCAGCAGCAAATGGGACAGGGTCTACTACGAGCAGTACTTC.

The chain recombines TRBV25-1 with TRBJ2-2; the match to TRBD1 covers 10 bases. The germline V gene has CDR1 MGHDK and CDR2 SYGVNS. J lost 3 bases, V lost 3 bases, and 7 bases had no gene match. The CDR3 has 17 residues. CDR3: CASSDLGQGIYTGELFF. CDR3 nucleotide sequence: TGTGCCAGCAGTGATCTGGGACAGGGGATTTACACCGGGGAGCTGTTTTTT.

The rearrangement joins TRBV4-2 to TRBJ2-1; D perhaps matches TRBD2 (5 bases). Trimming cost V 0 bases and J 4 bases, with 10 bases left between them. This CDR3 contains 15 residues. Germline V gene lookup returns CDR1 LGHNA and CDR2 YNFKEQ. Here the CDR3 reads CASSQEISGYNEQFF. CDR3 in DNA: TGTGCCAGCAGCCAAGAGATCAGCGGTTACAATGAGCAGTTCTTC.

This rearrangement joins TRBV7-2 to TRBJ2-1; 11 bases are a match to TRBD2. The CDR3 length is 16 residues. Germline trimming cut 5 bases from V and 0 bases from J; bases unmatched to any gene: 3. Germline loops: CDR1 SGHTA, CDR2 FQGNSA. CDR3 loop: CASSPTSGGSYNEQFF. DNA for the CDR3: TGTGCCAGCAGCCCTACTAGCGGGGGCTCCTACAATGAGCAGTTCTTC.